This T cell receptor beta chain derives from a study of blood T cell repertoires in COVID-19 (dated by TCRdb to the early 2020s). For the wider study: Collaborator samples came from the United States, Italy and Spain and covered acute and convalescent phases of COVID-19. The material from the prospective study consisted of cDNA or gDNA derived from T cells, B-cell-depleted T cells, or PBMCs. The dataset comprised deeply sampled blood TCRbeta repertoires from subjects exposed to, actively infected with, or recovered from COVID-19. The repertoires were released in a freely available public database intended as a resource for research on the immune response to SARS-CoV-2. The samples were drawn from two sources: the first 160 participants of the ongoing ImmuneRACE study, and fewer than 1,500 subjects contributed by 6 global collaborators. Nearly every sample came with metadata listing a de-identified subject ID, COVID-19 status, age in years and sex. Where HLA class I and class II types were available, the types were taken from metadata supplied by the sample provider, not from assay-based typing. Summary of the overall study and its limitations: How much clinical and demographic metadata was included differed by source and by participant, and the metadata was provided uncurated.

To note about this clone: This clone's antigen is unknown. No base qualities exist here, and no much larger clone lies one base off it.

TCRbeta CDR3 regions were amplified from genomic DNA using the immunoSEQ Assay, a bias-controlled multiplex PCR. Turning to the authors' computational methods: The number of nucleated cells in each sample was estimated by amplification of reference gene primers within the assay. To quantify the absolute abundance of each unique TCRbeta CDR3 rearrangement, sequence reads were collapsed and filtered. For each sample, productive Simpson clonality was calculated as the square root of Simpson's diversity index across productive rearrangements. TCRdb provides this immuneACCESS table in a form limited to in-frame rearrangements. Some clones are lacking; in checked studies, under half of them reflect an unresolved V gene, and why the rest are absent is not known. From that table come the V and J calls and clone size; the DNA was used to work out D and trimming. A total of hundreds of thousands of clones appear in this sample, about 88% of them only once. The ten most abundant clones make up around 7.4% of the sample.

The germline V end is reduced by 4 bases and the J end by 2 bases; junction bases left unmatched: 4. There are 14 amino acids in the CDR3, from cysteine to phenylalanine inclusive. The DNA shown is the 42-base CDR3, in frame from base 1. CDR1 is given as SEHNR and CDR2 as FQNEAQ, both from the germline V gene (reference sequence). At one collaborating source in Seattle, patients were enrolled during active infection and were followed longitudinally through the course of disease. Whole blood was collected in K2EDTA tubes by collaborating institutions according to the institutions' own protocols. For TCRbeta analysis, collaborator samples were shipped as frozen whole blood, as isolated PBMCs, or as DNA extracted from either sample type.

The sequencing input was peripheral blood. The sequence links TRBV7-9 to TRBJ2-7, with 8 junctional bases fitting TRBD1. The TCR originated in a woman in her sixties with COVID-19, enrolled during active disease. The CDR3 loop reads CASSYGQGTYEQYF. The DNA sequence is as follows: TGTGCCAGCAGCTACGGACAGGGTACCTACGAGCAGTACTTC. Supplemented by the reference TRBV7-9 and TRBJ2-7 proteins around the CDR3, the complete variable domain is DTGVSQNPRHKITKRGQNVTFRCDPISEHNRLYWYRQTLGQGPEFLTYFQNEAQLEKSRLLSDRFSAERPKGSFSTLEIQRTEQGDSAMYLCASSYGQGTYEQYFGPGTRLTVT.